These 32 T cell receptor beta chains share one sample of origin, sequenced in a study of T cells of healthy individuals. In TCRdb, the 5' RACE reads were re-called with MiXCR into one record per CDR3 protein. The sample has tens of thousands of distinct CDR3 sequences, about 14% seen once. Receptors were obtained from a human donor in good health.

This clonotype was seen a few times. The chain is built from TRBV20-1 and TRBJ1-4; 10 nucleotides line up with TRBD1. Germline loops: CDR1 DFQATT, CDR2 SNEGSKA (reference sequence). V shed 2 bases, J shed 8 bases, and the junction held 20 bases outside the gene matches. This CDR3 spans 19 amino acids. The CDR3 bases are TGCAGTGCTAGATTACGAAACCGGGACAGGGGTACCCTAGGGGAAAAACTGTTTTTT. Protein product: CSARLRNRDRGTLGEKLFF.

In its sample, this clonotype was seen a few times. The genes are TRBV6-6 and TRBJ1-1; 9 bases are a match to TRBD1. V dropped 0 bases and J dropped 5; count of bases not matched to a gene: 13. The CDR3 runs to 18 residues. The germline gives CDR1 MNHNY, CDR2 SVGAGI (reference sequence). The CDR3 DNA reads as TGTGCCAGCAGTTACTCGATTGTTACAGGGGGCAATGGGACTGAAGCTTTCTTT. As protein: CASSYSIVTGGNGTEAFF.

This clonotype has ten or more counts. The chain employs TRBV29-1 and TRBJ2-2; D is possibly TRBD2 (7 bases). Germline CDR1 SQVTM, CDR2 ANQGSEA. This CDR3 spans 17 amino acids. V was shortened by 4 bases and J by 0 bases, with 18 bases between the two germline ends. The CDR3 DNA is TGCAGCGTTGTTGATGGGGGGGCGAACGCGAACACCGGGGAGCTGTTTTTT. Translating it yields CSVVDGGANANTGELFF.

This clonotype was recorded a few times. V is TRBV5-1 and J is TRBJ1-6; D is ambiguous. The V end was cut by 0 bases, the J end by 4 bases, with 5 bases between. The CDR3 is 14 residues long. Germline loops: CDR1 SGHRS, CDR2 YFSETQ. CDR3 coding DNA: TGCGCCAGCAGCTTGGAGGGATATAATTCACCCCTCCACTTT. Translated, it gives CASSLEGYNSPLHF.

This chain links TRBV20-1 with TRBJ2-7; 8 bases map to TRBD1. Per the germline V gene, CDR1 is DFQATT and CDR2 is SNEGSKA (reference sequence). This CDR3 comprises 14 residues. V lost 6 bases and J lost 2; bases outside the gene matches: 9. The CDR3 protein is CSAPAETGAYEQYF. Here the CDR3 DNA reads TGCAGTGCCCCAGCGGAGACAGGGGCCTACGAGCAGTACTTC.

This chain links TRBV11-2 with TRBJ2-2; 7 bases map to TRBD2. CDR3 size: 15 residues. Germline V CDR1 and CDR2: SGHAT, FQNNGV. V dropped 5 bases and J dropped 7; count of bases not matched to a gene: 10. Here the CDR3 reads CASSPRLAFSGELFF. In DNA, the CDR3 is TGTGCCAGCAGCCCTAGACTAGCCTTCAGCGGGGAGCTGTTTTTT.

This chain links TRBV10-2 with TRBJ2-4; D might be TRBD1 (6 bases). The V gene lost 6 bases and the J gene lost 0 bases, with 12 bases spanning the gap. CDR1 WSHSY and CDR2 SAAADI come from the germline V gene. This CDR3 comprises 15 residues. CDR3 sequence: CASRDSWIAKNIQYF. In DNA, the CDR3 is TGCGCCAGCAGGGACAGTTGGATAGCCAAAAACATTCAGTACTTC.

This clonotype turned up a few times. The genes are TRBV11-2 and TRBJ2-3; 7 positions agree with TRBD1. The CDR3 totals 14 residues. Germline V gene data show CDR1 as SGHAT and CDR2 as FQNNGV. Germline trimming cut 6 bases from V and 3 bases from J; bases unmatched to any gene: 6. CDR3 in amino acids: CASSFRQGTDTQYF. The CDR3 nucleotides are TGTGCCAGCAGTTTTAGACAGGGAACAGATACGCAGTATTTT.

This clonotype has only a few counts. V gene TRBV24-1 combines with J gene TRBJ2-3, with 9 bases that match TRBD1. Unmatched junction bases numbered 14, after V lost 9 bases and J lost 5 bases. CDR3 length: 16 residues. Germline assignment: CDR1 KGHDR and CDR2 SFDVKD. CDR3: CATRGWGQGVEDTQYF. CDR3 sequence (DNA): TGTGCCACCCGGGGGTGGGGACAGGGAGTTGAAGATACGCAGTATTTT.

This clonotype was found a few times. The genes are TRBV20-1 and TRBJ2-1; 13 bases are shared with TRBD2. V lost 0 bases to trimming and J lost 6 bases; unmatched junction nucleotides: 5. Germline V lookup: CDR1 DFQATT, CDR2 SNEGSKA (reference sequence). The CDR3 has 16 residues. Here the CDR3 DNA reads TGCAGTGCTAGAGAGACTAGCGGGAGGATAGTCAATGAGCAGTTCTTC. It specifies CSARETSGRIVNEQFF.

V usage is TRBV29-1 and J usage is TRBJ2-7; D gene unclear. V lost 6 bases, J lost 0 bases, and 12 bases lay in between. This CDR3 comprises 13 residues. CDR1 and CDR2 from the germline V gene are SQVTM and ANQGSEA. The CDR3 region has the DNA TGCAGCGTCTCCCACGGTGACTCCTACGAGCAGTACTTC. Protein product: CSVSHGDSYEQYF.

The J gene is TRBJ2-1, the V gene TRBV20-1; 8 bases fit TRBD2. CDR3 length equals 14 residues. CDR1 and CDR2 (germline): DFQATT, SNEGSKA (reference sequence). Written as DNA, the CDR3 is TGCAGAGCACCCCGGGGAGCGGGAGACAATGAGCAGTTCTTC. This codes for CRAPRGAGDNEQFF.

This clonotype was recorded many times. CDR3 amino acids: CASSQDLGEYGYTF. CDR3 nucleotide sequence: TGCGCCAGCAGCCAAGATTTAGGAGAGTATGGCTACACCTTC. This chain connects TRBV4-3 to TRBJ1-2; D gene unclear. Germline V CDR1 and CDR2: LGHNA, YSLEER. The V gene lost 0 bases and the J gene lost 5 bases, with 10 bases spanning the gap. This CDR3 comprises 14 residues.

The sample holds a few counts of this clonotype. CDR3: CASSQGPLATYEQYF. The CDR3 DNA follows: TGTGCCAGCAGCCAAGGTCCTCTAGCGACCTACGAGCAGTACTTC. This chain connects TRBV3-1 to TRBJ2-7; possibly TRBD2 for D (6 bases). V gave up 1 base and J gave up 2 bases, with 12 bases separating them. This CDR3 spans 15 amino acids. Germline V CDR1 and CDR2: LGHDT, YNNKEL (reference sequence).

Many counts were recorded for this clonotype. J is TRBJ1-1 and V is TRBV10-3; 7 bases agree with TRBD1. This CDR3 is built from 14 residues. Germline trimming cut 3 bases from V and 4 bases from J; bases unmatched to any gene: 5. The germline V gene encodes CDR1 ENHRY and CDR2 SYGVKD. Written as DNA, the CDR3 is TGTGCCATCAGTGAAGCAGGGGGAACCACTGAAGCTTTCTTT. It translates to CAISEAGGTTEAFF.

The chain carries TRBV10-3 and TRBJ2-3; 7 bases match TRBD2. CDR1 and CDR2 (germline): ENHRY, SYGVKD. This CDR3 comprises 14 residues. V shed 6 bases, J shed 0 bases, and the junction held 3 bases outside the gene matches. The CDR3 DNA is TGTGCCATCAGGGTTAGCGGGAGCACAGATACGCAGTATTTT. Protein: CAIRVSGSTDTQYF.

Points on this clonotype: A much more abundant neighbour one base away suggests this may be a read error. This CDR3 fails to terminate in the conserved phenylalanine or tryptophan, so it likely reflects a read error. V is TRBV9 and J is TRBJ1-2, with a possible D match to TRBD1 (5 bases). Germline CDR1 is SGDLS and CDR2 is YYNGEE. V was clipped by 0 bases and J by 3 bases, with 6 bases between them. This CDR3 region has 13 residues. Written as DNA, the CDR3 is TGTGCCAGCAGCGTAGGACAGTACTATGGCTACACCTTA. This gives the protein CASSVGQYYGYTL.

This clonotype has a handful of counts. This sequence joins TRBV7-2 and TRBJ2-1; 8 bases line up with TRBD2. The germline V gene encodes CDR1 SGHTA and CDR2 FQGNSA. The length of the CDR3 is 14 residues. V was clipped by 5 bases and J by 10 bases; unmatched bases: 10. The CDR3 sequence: CASSPFRGGREQFF. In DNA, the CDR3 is TGTGCCAGCAGCCCATTTCGGGGGGGCAGGGAGCAGTTCTTC.

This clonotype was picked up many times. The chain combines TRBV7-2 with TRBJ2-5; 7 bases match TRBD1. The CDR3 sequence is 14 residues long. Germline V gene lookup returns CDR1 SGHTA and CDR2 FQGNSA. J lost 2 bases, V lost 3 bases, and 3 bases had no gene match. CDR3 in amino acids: CASSFWGQQETQYF. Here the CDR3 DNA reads TGTGCCAGCAGCTTCTGGGGACAGCAAGAGACCCAGTACTTC.

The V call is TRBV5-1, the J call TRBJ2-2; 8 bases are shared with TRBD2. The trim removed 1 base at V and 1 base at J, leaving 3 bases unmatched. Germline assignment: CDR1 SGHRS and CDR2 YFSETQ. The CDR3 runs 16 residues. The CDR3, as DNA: TGCGCCAGCAGCTTGATGGCGGGAGGGAACACCGGGGAGCTGTTTTTT. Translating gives CASSLMAGGNTGELFF.

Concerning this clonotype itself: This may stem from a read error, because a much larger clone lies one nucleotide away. As DNA, the CDR3 is TGTGCCAGTAGTATGGGGGACGGCTACGAGCAGTACTTC. As protein: CASSMGDGYEQYF. The chain carries TRBV19 and TRBJ2-7; D possibly uses TRBD1 or TRBD2 (5 bases each). Germline-derived CDR1 and CDR2 are LNHDA and SQIVND (reference sequence). Trimming stripped 3 bases from V and 3 bases from J, with 9 bases between. The CDR3 is made up of 13 amino acids.

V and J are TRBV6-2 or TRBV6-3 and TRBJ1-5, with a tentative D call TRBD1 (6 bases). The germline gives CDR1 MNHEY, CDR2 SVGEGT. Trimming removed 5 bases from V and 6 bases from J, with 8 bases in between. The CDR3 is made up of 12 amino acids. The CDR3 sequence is CASSTGFQPQHF. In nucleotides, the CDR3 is TGTGCCAGCAGTACAGGGTTTCAGCCCCAGCATTTT.

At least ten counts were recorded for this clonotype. The CDR3 here is CATGTSGRAVETQYF. In DNA form, the CDR3 reads TGTGCCACCGGGACTAGCGGGAGGGCCGTAGAGACCCAGTACTTC. V and J are TRBV7-2 and TRBJ2-5, with 16 bases aligning to TRBD2. Germline CDR1 is SGHTA and CDR2 is FQGNSA. The CDR3 runs to 15 residues. V was clipped by 10 bases and J by 4 bases; unmatched bases: 6. The complete variable domain, with remaining parts taken from reference TRBV7-2 and TRBJ2-5, reads GAGVSQSPSNKVTEKGKDVELRCDPISGHTALYWYRQSLGQGLEFLIYFQGNSAPDKSGLPSDRFSAERTGGSVSTLTIQRTQQEDSAVYLCATGTSGRAVETQYFGPGTRLLVL.

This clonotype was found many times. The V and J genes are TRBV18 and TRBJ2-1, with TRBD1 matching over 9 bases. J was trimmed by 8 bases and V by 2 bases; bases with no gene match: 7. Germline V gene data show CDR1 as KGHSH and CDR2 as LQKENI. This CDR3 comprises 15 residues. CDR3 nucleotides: TGTGCCAGCTCACCAAGGGACAGGGTGGGCGATGAGCAGTTCTTC. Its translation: CASSPRDRVGDEQFF.

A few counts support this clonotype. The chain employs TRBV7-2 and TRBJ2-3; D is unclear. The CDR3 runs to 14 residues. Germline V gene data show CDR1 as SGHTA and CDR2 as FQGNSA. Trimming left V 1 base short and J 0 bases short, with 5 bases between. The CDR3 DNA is TGTGCCAGCAGCTTAGAACGGAGCACAGATACGCAGTATTTT. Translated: CASSLERSTDTQYF.

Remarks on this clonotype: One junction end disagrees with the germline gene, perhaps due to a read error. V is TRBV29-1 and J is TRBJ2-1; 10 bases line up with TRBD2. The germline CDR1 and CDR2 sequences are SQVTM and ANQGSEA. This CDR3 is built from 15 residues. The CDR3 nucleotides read TGCAGCGTTGAACAGCGGGGGGGCTCCTACGATGAGCAGTTCTTC. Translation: CSVEQRGGSYDEQFF.

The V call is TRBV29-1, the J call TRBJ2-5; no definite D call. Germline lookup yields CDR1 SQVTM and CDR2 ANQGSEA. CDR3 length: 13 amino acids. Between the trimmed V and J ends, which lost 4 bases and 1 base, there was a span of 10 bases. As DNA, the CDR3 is TGCAGCGTTGTCCCCCGATTCCAAGAGACCCAGTACTTC. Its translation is CSVVPRFQETQYF. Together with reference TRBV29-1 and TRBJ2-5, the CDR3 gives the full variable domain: SAVISQKPSRDICQRGTSLTIQCQVDSQVTMMFWYRQQPGQSLTLIATANQGSEATYESGFVIDKFPISRPNLTFSTLTVSNMSPEDSSIYLCSVVPRFQETQYFGPGTRLLVL.

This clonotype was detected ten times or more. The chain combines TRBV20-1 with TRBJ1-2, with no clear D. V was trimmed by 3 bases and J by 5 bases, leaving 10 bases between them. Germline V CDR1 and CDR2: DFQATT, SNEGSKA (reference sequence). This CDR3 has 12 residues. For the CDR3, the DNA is TGCAGTGCTAGGACCGATATGTATGGCTACACCTTC. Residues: CSARTDMYGYTF.

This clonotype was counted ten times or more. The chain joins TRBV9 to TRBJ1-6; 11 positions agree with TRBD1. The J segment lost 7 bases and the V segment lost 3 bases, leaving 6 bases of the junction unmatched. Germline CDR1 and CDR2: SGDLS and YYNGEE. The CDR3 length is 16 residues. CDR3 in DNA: TGTGCCAGCAGCGCCCAGGACAGGGGGCCCAATTCACCCCTCCACTTT. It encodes CASSAQDRGPNSPLHF.

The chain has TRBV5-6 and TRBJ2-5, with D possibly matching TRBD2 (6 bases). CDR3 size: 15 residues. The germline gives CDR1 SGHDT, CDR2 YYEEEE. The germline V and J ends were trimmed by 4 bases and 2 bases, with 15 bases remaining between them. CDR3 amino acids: CASSGGTVSQETQYF. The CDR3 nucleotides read TGTGCCAGCAGCGGGGGGACGGTCAGTCAAGAGACCCAGTACTTC.

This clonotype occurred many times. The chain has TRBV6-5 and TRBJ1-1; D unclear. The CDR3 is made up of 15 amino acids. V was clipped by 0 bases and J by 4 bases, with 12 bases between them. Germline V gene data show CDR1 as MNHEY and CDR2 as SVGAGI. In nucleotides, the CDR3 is TGTGCCAGCAGTTACTCGATCTTCGTGAGCACTGAAGCTTTCTTT. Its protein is CASSYSIFVSTEAFF.

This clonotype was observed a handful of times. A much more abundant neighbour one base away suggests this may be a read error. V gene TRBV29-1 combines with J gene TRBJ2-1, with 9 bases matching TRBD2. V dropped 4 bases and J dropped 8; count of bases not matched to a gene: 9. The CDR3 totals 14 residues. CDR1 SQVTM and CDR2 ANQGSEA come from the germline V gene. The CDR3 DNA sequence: TGCAGCGTTGGCGGGAGGGACAGAAGCGATGAGCAGTTCTTC. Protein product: CSVGGRDRSDEQFF.